Shown below are 23 T cell receptor beta chains from a single sample sequenced in a study of Ad26.COV2.S vaccination and SARS-CoV-2 variants (dated by TCRdb to about 2021). Reading the label with the study, this specimen's treatment or condition is: around 19 received Ad26.COV2.S at low or high dose, single or two shots; about 5 received placebo; per-sample allocation not given. Repertoires of vaccine and placebo recipients were sequenced from samples taken on day 63 after the first injection. The library was produced with the immunoSEQ multiplex PCR assay. What TCRdb holds here is the immuneACCESS table cut down to in-frame rearrangements. Part of the clones is not present; checked against another copy, under half of the missing clones reflect an unresolved V gene, and the others are unexplained. The table for this sample lists about 380,000 clones; around four fifths of them were counted only once. Clones ranked in the top ten supply approximately 7% of the sample.

The sequences come from peripheral blood, collected in a trial of Ad26.COV2.S vaccine versus placebo. Receptors were obtained from a person between 18 and 65 years old who received the Ad26.COV2.S COVID-19 vaccine or a placebo.

The chain carries TRBV7-9 and TRBJ2-4; 7 nucleotides match TRBD1. J was trimmed by 0 bases and V by 5 bases; bases with no gene match: 13. Germline V lookup: CDR1 SEHNR, CDR2 FQNEAQ (reference sequence). The CDR3 consists of 18 residues. The CDR3 spells CASSAGTAPLLAKNIQYF. The CDR3, as DNA: TGTGCCAGCAGCGCAGGGACAGCCCCCCTCTTAGCCAAAAACATTCAGTACTTC.

The chain has TRBV3-1 (or the pseudogene TRBV3-2) and TRBJ1-1; 7 bases map to TRBD1. The V segment lost 5 bases and the J segment 0 bases; nucleotides outside the gene matches: 12. This CDR3 spans 17 amino acids. Looked up from germline, CDR1 is LGHDT and CDR2 is YNNKEL (reference sequence). Written as DNA, the CDR3 is TGTGCCAGCAGCGTCCGGGACAGTCACTTAATGAACACTGAAGCTTTCTTT. This gives the protein CASSVRDSHLMNTEAFF.

CDR3 bases: TGCAGTGCTAGTTCTCTTTTTGGGCGGGGGTACTTC. It codes for CSASSLFGRGYF. The rearrangement joins TRBV20-1 to TRBJ2-5; D is perhaps TRBD2 (6 bases). Germline assignment: CDR1 DFQATT and CDR2 SNEGSKA (reference sequence). Trimming pared 3 bases from V and 13 bases from J, leaving 18 bases between. The CDR3 sequence is 12 residues long.

V and J are TRBV4-1 and TRBJ1-2, with D unclear. V dropped 1 base and J dropped 8 bases, with 14 bases sitting between them. Germline assignment: CDR1 MGHRA and CDR2 YSYEKL. The length of the CDR3 is 14 residues. CDR3 nucleotide sequence: TGCGCCAGCAGCCAAGTGAGGGCCCCGGGAGGCTACACCTTC. It yields the protein CASSQVRAPGGYTF.

V gene TRBV5-1 combines with J gene TRBJ1-1; D unclear. The CDR3 loop spans 12 amino acids. The germline V gene encodes CDR1 SGHRS and CDR2 YFSETQ. The ends were cut back, 5 bases at V and 8 bases at J, with 13 bases in the middle. Here the CDR3 DNA reads TGCGCCAGCAGACAGCTTAGAGGAGAAGCTTTCTTT. Translation gives CASRQLRGEAFF.

The rearrangement links TRBV5-1 to TRBJ2-5; D might be TRBD1 (7 bases). This CDR3 has 13 residues. V was shortened by 4 bases and J by 8 bases, with 15 bases between the two germline ends. CDR1 SGHRS and CDR2 YFSETQ come from the germline V gene. Here the CDR3 reads CASSEEGAPTQYF. CDR3 coding DNA: TGCGCCAGCAGCGAGGAGGGGGCCCCTACCCAGTACTTC.

The chain carries TRBV5-5 and TRBJ2-5; D might be TRBD1 (6 bases). CDR3 length: 16 amino acids. From germline, CDR1 is SGHKS and CDR2 YYEKEE (reference sequence). Trimming removed 1 base at V and 1 base at J, with 14 bases between. The chain's CDR3 is CASSLTGRQTQETQYF. DNA of the CDR3: TGTGCCAGCAGCTTGACAGGGCGACAAACCCAAGAGACCCAGTACTTC.

This rearrangement joins TRBV12-3 or TRBV12-4 to TRBJ1-2; tentatively, D is TRBD1 (5 bases). V was clipped by 3 bases and J by 3 bases, with 8 bases between them. The CDR3 consists of 13 residues. This chain's CDR3 is CASSLGTDYGYTF. The CDR3 nucleotides read TGTGCCAGCAGTTTGGGGACCGACTATGGCTACACCTTC.

The CDR3 nucleotides are TGCAGCGTTCTGACTAGCGGGGAGACCCAGTACTTC. This gives the protein CSVLTSGETQYF. The J gene is TRBJ2-5, the V gene TRBV29-1; 10 nucleotides match TRBD2. After removal of 5 bases from V and 5 bases from J, the junction contained 2 bases not matched to a gene. This CDR3 has 12 residues. Germline lookup yields CDR1 SQVTM and CDR2 ANQGSEA.

V gene TRBV27 combines with J gene TRBJ2-3, with D hard to call. There are 15 residues in the CDR3. Trimming removed 4 bases from V and 2 bases from J, with 13 bases in between. The germline V gene has CDR1 MNHEY and CDR2 SMNVEV (reference sequence). The CDR3 region is CASSWQAIPTDTQYF. The CDR3 DNA sequence: TGTGCCAGCAGTTGGCAAGCGATCCCCACAGATACGCAGTATTTT.

The CDR3 loop reads CASSSPLGPYVSLYF. CDR3 coding DNA: TGCGCCAGCAGCTCCCCACTGGGGCCGTACGTCTCTTTGTACTTC. V gene TRBV5-1 combines with J gene TRBJ2-7; perhaps TRBD1 as D (5 bases). This CDR3 has 15 amino acids. Germline CDR1 and CDR2: SGHRS and YFSETQ. The ends were cut back, 3 bases at V and 12 bases at J, with 25 bases in the middle.

In its sample, this clone was seen once. This chain links TRBV2 with TRBJ2-4; D gene uncertain. Germline lookup yields CDR1 SNHLY and CDR2 FYNNEI. This CDR3 spans 11 amino acids. V was pared by 8 bases and J by 7 bases, with 9 bases between. The CDR3 spells CASGTANIQYF. The CDR3, as DNA: TGTGCCAGCGGCACAGCGAACATTCAGTACTTC.

This clone is a singleton in its sample. V usage is TRBV6-4 and J usage is TRBJ2-2; D is ambiguous. The CDR3 totals 13 residues. CDR1 MRHNA and CDR2 SNTAGT come from the germline V gene. Deletions cut 10 bases from V and 4 bases from J, with 13 bases between. In DNA, the CDR3 is TGTGCCACCCGCCGCCCGGGCACCGGGGAGCTGTTTTTT. As protein: CATRRPGTGELFF.

Only one count was recorded for this clone. V and J are TRBV3-1 (or the pseudogene TRBV3-2) and TRBJ1-2, with 8 bases identical to TRBD1. This CDR3 region has 14 residues. CDR1 is LGHDT and CDR2 is YNNKEL in the germline V gene (reference sequence). Trimming removed 2 bases from V and 7 bases from J; junction bases left unmatched: 6. CDR3 protein: CASSQIQGAGGYTF. Written as DNA, the CDR3 is TGTGCCAGCAGCCAAATTCAGGGGGCGGGTGGCTACACCTTC.

The rearrangement links TRBV4-3 to TRBJ1-1, with D uncertain. CDR1 is LGHNA, CDR2 YSLEER, per germline. Trimming removed 4 bases from V and 5 bases from J, with 14 bases in between. The CDR3 sequence is 14 residues long. CDR3 nucleotides: TGCGCCAGCAGCCCCACAACTGAAGGGACTGAAGCTTTCTTT. This translates into CASSPTTEGTEAFF.

The chain carries TRBV5-4 and TRBJ2-5; TRBD2 agrees at 16 bases. Germline V gene lookup returns CDR1 SGHNT and CDR2 YYREEE (reference sequence). J lost 0 bases, V lost 4 bases, and 3 bases had no gene match. CDR3 length: 17 residues. DNA for the CDR3: TGTGCCAGCAGCCAGGGACTAGCGGGAGGGTACCAAGAGACCCAGTACTTC. This sequence encodes CASSQGLAGGYQETQYF.

The chain joins TRBV27 to TRBJ1-1; D unclear. The CDR3 loop spans 16 amino acids. The ends were cut back, 6 bases at V and 1 base at J, with 18 bases in the middle. The V gene's germline CDR1 is MNHEY and CDR2 SMNVEV (reference sequence). Here the CDR3 DNA reads TGTGCCAGCAGGGTCCGGGCCTCTCCTCCGAACACTGAAGCTTTCTTT. It yields the protein CASRVRASPPNTEAFF.

V usage is TRBV4-2 and J usage is TRBJ2-5, with a possible D match to TRBD2 (6 bases). The V gene lost 4 bases and the J gene lost 1 base, with 16 bases spanning the gap. The V gene's germline CDR1 is LGHNA and CDR2 YNFKEQ. The CDR3 length is 16 residues. CDR3 sequence reads: CASSRLRDSRQETQYF. The CDR3 nucleotides are TGTGCCAGCAGCCGCCTTCGGGACTCCCGCCAAGAGACCCAGTACTTC.

This clone is a singleton in its sample. The chain recombines TRBV27 with TRBJ1-2, with D unclear. This CDR3 spans 15 amino acids. Trimming stripped 4 bases from V and 2 bases from J, with 14 bases between. In germline, CDR1 is MNHEY, CDR2 SMNVEV (reference sequence). The CDR3: CASSSPMGGNYGYTF. The CDR3 DNA reads TGTGCCAGCAGTTCCCCAATGGGAGGCAACTATGGCTACACCTTC.

V usage is TRBV7-2 and J usage is TRBJ2-1, with a weak D call TRBD2 (5 bases). V was trimmed by 3 bases and J by 6 bases, leaving 12 bases between them. Germline V gene sequence: CDR1 SGHTA, CDR2 FQGNSA. CDR3 length equals 14 residues. The CDR3 loop is CASSLERTRNEQFF. The CDR3 DNA reads TGTGCCAGCAGCTTGGAGCGGACTCGCAATGAGCAGTTCTTC.

In its sample, this clone was seen many times. The V call is TRBV5-1, the J call TRBJ1-3, with no clear D. Per the germline V gene, CDR1 is SGHRS and CDR2 is YFSETQ. The CDR3 is 15 residues long. Trimming took off 3 bases at V and 4 bases at J, with 14 bases between the two ends. CDR3 amino acids: CASSSGRRAGNTIYF. The CDR3 nucleotides are TGCGCCAGCAGCTCCGGTCGGCGTGCGGGAAACACCATATATTTT.

V gene TRBV19 combines with J gene TRBJ1-1; possibly TRBD1 for D (5 bases). The CDR3 spans 14 residues. V shed 5 bases and J shed 1 base, with 11 bases lying between them. Per the germline V gene, CDR1 is LNHDA and CDR2 is SQIVND (reference sequence). DNA of the CDR3: TGTGCCAGTAGTTTTCTGGGGGAGAACACTGAAGCTTTCTTT. Protein: CASSFLGENTEAFF.

The rearrangement links TRBV29-1 to TRBJ1-1; D possibly corresponds to TRBD1 (5 bases). Trimming removed 7 bases from V and 5 bases from J, with 14 bases in between. Germline assignment: CDR1 SQVTM and CDR2 ANQGSEA. The length of the CDR3 is 12 residues. The CDR3 here is CSASGVGTEAFF. CDR3 sequence (DNA): TGCAGCGCATCGGGGGTGGGTACTGAAGCTTTCTTT.